This T cell receptor beta chain was retrieved from a study of shared T cell receptors in the human thymus. Clones were sequenced by immunoSEQ multiplex PCR, and TCRdb holds only the in-frame ones, with some missing. The sample lists approximately 730,000 clones, roughly 88% seen once, with roughly 0.01% in the top ten. This clone was seen only a few times. CDR1 and CDR2 (germline): MDHEN, SYDVKM. Trimming took 6 bases from V and 0 from J, leaving 18 bases between them. This CDR3 has 16 amino acids. The same data also contributed to another study, on human thymus T cells. That investigation notes: Donation was from healthy Finnish infants who were having corrective surgery that addressed congenital heart defects. The thymus tissue came from resections taken during corrective heart surgery.

The V gene is TRBV28, the J gene TRBJ2-7; D is perhaps TRBD2 (7 bases). The receptor was derived from a girl less than two years old with a congenital heart defect. The sample was thymocytes. CDR3 loop: CASRGRGGTFSYEQYF. CDR3 nucleotides: TGTGCCAGCAGGGGCCGGGGAGGGACATTCTCCTACGAGCAGTACTTC.